This T cell receptor (beta chain) is drawn from a study of vaccination effects on CD4 cells after COVID-19. The table came from immunoSEQ multiplex PCR; TCRdb's copy has only in-frame clones and leaves some out. This sample carries around 30,000 clones, about 74% of them seen once, and the ten largest clones take about a sixth. Notes on this clone: What it binds is unknown.

Germline V gene data show CDR1 as LNHDA and CDR2 as SQIVND (reference sequence). With V trimmed by 5 bases and J by 2 bases, 6 bases remained unmatched. This CDR3 comprises 15 residues. Antigen-specific CD4+ T cells were expanded with viral peptide pools in the ViraFEST assay before sequencing. The culture ran for less than 12 days, and then CD4+ T cells were isolated. Subjects were given two BNT162b2 or mRNA-1273 vaccine doses. The sample was CD4+ T cells from PBMCs cultured with HCoV-OC43 spike peptides, taken after COVID-19 vaccination. The subset is: HCoV-OC43 spike overlapping peptide pool stimulation. This clonotype originated in a human donor who received a COVID-19 vaccine. V usage is TRBV19 and J usage is TRBJ2-3; 8 nucleotides align to TRBD2. The CDR3 reads CASSFAGGYTDTQYF. For the CDR3, the DNA is TGTGCCAGTAGTTTTGCGGGGGGTTACACAGATACGCAGTATTTT.